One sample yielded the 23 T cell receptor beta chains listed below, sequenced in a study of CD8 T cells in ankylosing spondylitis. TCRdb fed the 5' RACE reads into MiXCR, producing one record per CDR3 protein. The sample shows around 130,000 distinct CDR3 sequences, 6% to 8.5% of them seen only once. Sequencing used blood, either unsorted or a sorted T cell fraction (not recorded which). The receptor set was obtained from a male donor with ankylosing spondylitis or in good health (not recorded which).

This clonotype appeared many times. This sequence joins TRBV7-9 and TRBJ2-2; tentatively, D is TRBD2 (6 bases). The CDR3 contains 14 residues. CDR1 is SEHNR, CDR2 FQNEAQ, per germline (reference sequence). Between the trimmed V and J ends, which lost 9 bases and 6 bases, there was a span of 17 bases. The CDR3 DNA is TGTGCCAGTGTTAGCGGCTCCCGTTCCGGGGAGCTGTTTTTT. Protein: CASVSGSRSGELFF.

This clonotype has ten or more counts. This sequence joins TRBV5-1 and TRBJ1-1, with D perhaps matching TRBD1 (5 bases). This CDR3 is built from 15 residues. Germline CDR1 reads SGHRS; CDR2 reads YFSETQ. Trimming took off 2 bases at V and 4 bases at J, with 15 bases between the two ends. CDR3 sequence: CASSFVSGGRTEAFF. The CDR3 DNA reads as TGCGCCAGCAGCTTCGTTTCCGGGGGACGCACTGAAGCTTTCTTT.

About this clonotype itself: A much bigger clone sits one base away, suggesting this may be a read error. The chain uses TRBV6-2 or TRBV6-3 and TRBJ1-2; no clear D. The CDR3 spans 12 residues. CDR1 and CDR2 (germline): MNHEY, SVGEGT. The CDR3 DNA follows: TGTGCCAGCATCCAGACTAACTATGGCTACCCCTTC. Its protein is CASIQTNYGYPF.

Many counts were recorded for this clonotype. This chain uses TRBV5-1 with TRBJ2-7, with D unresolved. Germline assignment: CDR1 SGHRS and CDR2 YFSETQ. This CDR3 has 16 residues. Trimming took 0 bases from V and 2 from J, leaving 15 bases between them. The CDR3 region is CASSLESGWSTYEQYF. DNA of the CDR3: TGCGCCAGCAGCTTGGAGTCCGGTTGGTCAACCTACGAGCAGTACTTC.

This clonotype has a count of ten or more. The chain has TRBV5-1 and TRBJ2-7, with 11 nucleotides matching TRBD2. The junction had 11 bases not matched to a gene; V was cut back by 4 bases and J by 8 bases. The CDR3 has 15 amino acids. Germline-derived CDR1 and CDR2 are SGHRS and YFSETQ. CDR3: CASSPLLAGAGQQYF. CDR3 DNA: TGCGCCAGCAGCCCCCTACTAGCGGGAGCGGGCCAGCAGTACTTC.

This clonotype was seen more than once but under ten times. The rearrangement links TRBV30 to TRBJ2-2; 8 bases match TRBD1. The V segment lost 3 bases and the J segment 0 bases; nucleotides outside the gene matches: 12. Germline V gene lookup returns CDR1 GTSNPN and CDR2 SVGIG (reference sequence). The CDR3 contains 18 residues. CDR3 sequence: CAWRGLFGQGTNTGELFF. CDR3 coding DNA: TGTGCCTGGAGGGGCCTTTTTGGACAGGGAACGAACACCGGGGAGCTGTTTTTT.

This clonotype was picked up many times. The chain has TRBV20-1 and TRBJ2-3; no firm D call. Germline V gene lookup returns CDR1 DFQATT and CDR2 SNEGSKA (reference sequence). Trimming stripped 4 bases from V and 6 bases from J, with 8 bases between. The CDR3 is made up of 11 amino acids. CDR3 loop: CSAMNGDTQYF. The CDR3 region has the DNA TGCAGTGCTATGAATGGCGATACGCAGTATTTT.

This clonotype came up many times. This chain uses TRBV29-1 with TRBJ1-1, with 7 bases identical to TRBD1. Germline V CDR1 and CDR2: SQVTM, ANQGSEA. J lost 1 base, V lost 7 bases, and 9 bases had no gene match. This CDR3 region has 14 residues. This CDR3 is CSANEGAANTEAFF. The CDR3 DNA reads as TGCAGCGCGAACGAGGGGGCGGCGAACACTGAAGCTTTCTTT. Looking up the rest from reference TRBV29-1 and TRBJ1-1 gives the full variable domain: SAVISQKPSRDICQRGTSLTIQCQVDSQVTMMFWYRQQPGQSLTLIATANQGSEATYESGFVIDKFPISRPNLTFSTLTVSNMSPEDSSIYLCSANEGAANTEAFFGQGTRLTVV.

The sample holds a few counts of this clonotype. Here the CDR3 DNA reads TGTGCCAGCAGTCGGCGGGAGACGAACACCGGGGAGCTGTTTTTT. Its translation is CASSRRETNTGELFF. The chain combines TRBV5-6 with TRBJ2-2; TRBD2 matches at 7 bases. The CDR3 consists of 15 residues. Germline V lookup: CDR1 SGHDT, CDR2 YYEEEE. V trimming: 5 bases; J trimming: 0 bases; junction bases outside the gene matches: 4.

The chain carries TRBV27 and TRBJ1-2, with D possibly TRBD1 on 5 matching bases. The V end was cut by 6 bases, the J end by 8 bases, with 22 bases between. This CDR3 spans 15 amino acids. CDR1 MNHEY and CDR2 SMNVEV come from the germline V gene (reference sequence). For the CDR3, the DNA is TGTGCCAGCAGCCGAACCCTCTTGGGACCCCGAGGCTACACCTTC. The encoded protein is CASSRTLLGPRGYTF.

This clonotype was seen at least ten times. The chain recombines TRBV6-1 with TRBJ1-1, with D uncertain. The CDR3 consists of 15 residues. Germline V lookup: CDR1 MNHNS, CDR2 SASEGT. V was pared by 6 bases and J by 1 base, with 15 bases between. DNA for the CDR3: TGTGCCAGCAGGAGGTCAATGCTGGGGAACACTGAAGCTTTCTTT. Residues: CASRRSMLGNTEAFF.

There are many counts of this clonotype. The CDR3 here is CASSLEKGLYNEQFF. CDR3 in DNA: TGCGCCAGCAGCTTGGAAAAGGGCCTTTACAATGAGCAGTTCTTC. The chain carries TRBV5-1 and TRBJ2-1; D is unclear. The V end was cut by 0 bases, the J end by 4 bases, with 11 bases between. Germline V lookup: CDR1 SGHRS, CDR2 YFSETQ. The CDR3 is 15 residues long.

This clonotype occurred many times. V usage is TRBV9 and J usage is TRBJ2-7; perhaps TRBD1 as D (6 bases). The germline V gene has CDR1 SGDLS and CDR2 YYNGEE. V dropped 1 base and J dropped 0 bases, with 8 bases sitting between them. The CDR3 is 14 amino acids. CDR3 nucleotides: TGTGCCAGCAGCGTAAAGGACAGCTCCTACGAGCAGTACTTC. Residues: CASSVKDSSYEQYF.

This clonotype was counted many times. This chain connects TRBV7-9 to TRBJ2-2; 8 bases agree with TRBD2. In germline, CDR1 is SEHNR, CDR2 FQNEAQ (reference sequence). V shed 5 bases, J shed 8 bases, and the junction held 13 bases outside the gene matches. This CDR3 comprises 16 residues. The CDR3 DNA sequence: TGTGCCAGCAGCACCCTTACTAGCGGAGTTGCAGGGGAGCTGTTTTTT. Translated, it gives CASSTLTSGVAGELFF.

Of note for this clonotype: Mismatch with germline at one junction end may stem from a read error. CDR3: CASTQEGSGANVLTF. In DNA, the CDR3 is TGTGCCAGCACCCAAGAGGGCTCTGGGGCCAACGTCCTGACTTTC. V usage is TRBV3-1 and J usage is TRBJ2-6, with D tentatively TRBD2 (5 bases). The CDR3 has 15 residues. The germline V gene has CDR1 LGHDT and CDR2 YNNKEL (reference sequence).

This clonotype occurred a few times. This CDR3 reads CASSLSGGSGTEAFF. The DNA of the CDR3 is TGTGCCAGCAGCTTATCTGGGGGCTCGGGCACTGAAGCTTTCTTT. V gene TRBV7-9 combines with J gene TRBJ1-1, with D perhaps matching TRBD1 (6 bases). The V gene's germline CDR1 is SEHNR and CDR2 FQNEAQ (reference sequence). V shed 2 bases and J shed 4 bases, with 14 bases lying between them. The CDR3 contains 15 residues. Looking up the rest from reference TRBV7-9 and TRBJ1-1 gives the full variable domain: DTGVSQNPRHKITKRGQNVTFRCDPISEHNRLYWYRQTLGQGPEFLTYFQNEAQLEKSRLLSDRFSAERPKGSFSTLEIQRTEQGDSAMYLCASSLSGGSGTEAFFGQGTRLTVV.

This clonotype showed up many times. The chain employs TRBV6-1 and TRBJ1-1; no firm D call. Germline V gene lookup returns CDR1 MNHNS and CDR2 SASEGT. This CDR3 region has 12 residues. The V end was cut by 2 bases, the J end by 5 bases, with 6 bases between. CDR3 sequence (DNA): TGTGCCAGCAGTGAATGGCCGACTGAAGCTTTCTTT. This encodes CASSEWPTEAFF.

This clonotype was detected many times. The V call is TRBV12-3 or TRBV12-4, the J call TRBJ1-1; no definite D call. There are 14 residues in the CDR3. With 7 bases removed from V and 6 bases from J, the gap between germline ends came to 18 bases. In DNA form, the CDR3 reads TGTGCCAGCAAGCCGGGCCGAGGGATGGCTGAAGCTTTCTTT. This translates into CASKPGRGMAEAFF.

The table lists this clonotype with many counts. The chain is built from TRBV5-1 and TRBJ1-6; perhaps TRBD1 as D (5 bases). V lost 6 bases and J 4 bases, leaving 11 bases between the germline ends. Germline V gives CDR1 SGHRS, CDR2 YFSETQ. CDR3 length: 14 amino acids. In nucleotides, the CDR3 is TGCGCCAGCACCACAGGACCATATAATTCACCCCTCCACTTT. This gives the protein CASTTGPYNSPLHF. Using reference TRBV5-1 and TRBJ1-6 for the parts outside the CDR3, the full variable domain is KAGVTQTPRYLIKTRGQQVTLSCSPISGHRSVSWYQQTPGQGLQFLFEYFSETQRNKGNFPGRFSGRQFSNSRSEMNVSTLELGDSALYLCASTTGPYNSPLHFGNGTRLTVT.

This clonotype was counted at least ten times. CDR3 bases: TGTGCCAGCACGGCTAGCGGGAGGGTTGAGCAGTTCTTC. Amino acids: CASTASGRVEQFF. The V call is TRBV28, the J call TRBJ2-1; 12 nucleotides match TRBD2. Germline CDR1 reads MDHEN; CDR2 reads SYDVKM. The J segment lost 9 bases and the V segment lost 7 bases, leaving 4 bases of the junction unmatched. The CDR3 runs to 13 residues.

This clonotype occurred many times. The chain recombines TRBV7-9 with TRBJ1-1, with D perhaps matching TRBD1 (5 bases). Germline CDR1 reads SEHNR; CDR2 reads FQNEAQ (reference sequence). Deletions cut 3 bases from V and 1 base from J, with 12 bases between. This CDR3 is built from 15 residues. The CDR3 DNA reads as TGTGCCAGCAGCTTGACTGGTGGGGGGAACACTGAAGCTTTCTTT. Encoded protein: CASSLTGGGNTEAFF.

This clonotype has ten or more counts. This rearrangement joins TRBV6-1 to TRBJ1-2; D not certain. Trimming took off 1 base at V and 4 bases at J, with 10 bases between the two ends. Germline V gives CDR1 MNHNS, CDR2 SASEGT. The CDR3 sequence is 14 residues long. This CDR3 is CASSEGTEPYGYTF. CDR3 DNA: TGTGCCAGCAGTGAAGGGACCGAACCCTATGGCTACACCTTC.

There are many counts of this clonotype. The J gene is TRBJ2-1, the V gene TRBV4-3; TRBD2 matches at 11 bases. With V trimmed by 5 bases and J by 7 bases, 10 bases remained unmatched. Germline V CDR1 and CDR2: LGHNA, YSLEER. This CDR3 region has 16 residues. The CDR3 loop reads CASSLLLAGEGNEQFF. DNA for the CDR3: TGCGCCAGCAGCTTGTTACTAGCGGGAGAGGGTAATGAGCAGTTCTTC.